This T cell receptor (beta chain) was observed in a study of control samples from healthy donors and cancer patients. Germline loops: CDR1 SNHLY, CDR2 FYNNEI. This CDR3 contains 14 residues. Trimming shortened V by 11 bases and J by 3 bases, and 20 bases separated the two germline ends. This clone has only one observation. The protocol was immunoSEQ multiplex PCR, while the TCRdb copy is restricted to in-frame clones and leaves out a portion. The sample has around 41,000 clones, about 94% seen once; the top ten hold roughly 25%. J is TRBJ2-7 and V is TRBV2; D could derive from TRBD1 or TRBD2 (5 bases each). This TCR came from a man between 60 and 75 years old in good health. The sequenced material came from blood. The CDR3 spells CASTSGTPVYEQYF. CDR3 DNA sequence: TGTGCCTCTACATCGGGGACGCCGGTCTACGAGCAGTACTTC.